This TCR beta chain was retrieved from a study of blood T cells in healthy people across ages (dated by TCRdb to the mid-2010s). The study in broad terms: In model experiments, roughly one uniquely barcoded TCR beta cDNA molecule per two T cells was captured by template switching. To track age-related changes in TCR beta repertoire diversity, the study relied on deep sequencing normalized with unique cDNA molecular identifiers. Donors were grouped into four age groups: young (average about 15 years), middle-aged (39), aged (approximately 58) and long-lived (approximately 78). To avoid experimental bias, donors of different ages were distributed randomly across sequencing lanes. Using the same blood draw, the study looked at two additional independent replicas of 1 million unique cDNA reads for two donors, one aged 18 to 29 and the other aged 80 or older.

This clonotype appeared once. Its antigen target is currently unknown. Within one base of it there is no much larger clone, and no base qualities were kept. Systemically healthy Caucasian individuals from Russia, 35 to 50 in total and aged roughly 6 to 100 years, were included as donors. Each donor gave ten milliliters of peripheral blood, collected into EDTA-treated Vacutainer tubes. PBMCs were isolated by Ficoll-Paque density-gradient centrifugation, with at least 6.5 million obtained per sample. Trizol reagent was used to extract total RNA from the PBMCs, yielding at least 6 micrograms per sample. Naive CD45RAhigh/CD27high T cell percentages were measured by flow cytometry on a PBMC aliquot from every donor. Broad study findings and their caveats: Because profiling used bulk unsorted PBMCs, naive and antigen-experienced compartments could not be compared conclusively. There was a strong correlation between observed TCR beta diversity and the percentage of naive T cells measured by flow cytometry. Observed TCR beta diversity per million T cells fell roughly linearly with age, and a significant reduction was already apparent by age about 36. Total diversity estimates from one million sequenced T cells were considered lower bounds and underestimates. Compared with the aged group, the long-lived group had more naive CD4+ T cells, fewer expanded clones and increased TCR diversity, suggesting age selection. Because donor CMV infection status was unknown, age-related changes in expanded clonotypes were potentially confounded.

Library method: 5' RACE. Sequencer: Illumina HiSeq 2500. The second PCR ran for about 7 to 11 cycles and used a J-beta primer mix along with a sample-barcoded 5' primer. A unique molecular identifier was introduced onto each TCR beta cDNA molecule by a template-switch 5' adaptor carrying 12 random nucleotides. At least 3 million CDR3-containing paired-end reads were obtained from each sample. All of the RNA was converted into first-strand cDNA using the Mint cDNA synthesis kit, with a TRBC-specific oligonucleotide serving as the primer. Following uracil-DNA glycosylase treatment, all cDNA underwent a first 18-cycle PCR with the universal primers M1SS and BC2_uni_R. Per the source publication's procedure: Each sample was normalized by randomly selecting 1 million high-quality reads, each carrying a distinct molecular identifier. Instead of being binned into consensus sequences, reads with shared molecular identifiers were discarded. MiTCR, set to a Q25 quality threshold and the strictest error-elimination algorithm, was used for CDR3 identification, clonotype clustering and error correction. A nonparametric unseen species model using Euler transformation provided a lower-bound estimate of total TCR beta diversity. TCRdb passed the public sequencing reads through fastp at Q25 and MiXCR, retaining productive beta sequences. Every entry covers one CDR3 protein and lists the most common genes and DNA from its rows. The V and J calls and clone size are TCRdb's, not the authors'. This sample comprises 980,000 or so distinct CDR3 sequences, about 48% of them detected only once. The ten largest make up roughly 13% of the sample.

CDR1 and CDR2 are read off the germline V gene (reference sequence) as MNHEY and SMNVEV. From the cysteine up to the phenylalanine, the CDR3 has a length of 16 residues. The DNA shown is the 48-base CDR3, in frame from base 1. Trimming removed 7 bases from V and 0 bases from J, leaving 15 bases between the germline ends. The sequence joins TRBV27 to TRBJ1-4; the D gene remains uncertain. The receptor was derived from a man aged 25 to 45 in good health. The specimen was blood. The nucleotide sequence reads as follows: TGTGCCAGCACCCCGGGAGGGTATCCAACTAATGAAAAACTGTTTTTT. It encodes CASTPGGYPTNEKLFF.